This record concerns one T cell receptor beta chain sequence. Its specificity is not known. The data derive from a study of cytomegalovirus exposure and HLA in healthy donors. Whole-study results and caveats: Some public TCRs appeared in many individuals, while most sequences were rare.

Sequencing used immunoSEQ multiplex PCR; TCRdb keeps in-frame clones, though not all of them. The sample contains roughly 300,000 clones, around 87% of which appear only once. The sample comprised PBMCs. The sequence was collected from a woman in her 30s in good health and CMV-seropositive.

Here the CDR3 reads CASRTGTGFYEQYF. For the CDR3, the DNA is TGTGCCAGCAGGACCGGGACAGGGTTTTACGAGCAGTACTTC. This chain connects TRBV6-1 to TRBJ2-7; the match to TRBD1 covers 9 bases. The CDR3 loop spans 14 amino acids. CDR1 and CDR2 from the germline V gene are MNHNS and SASEGT. V dropped 6 bases and J dropped 4; count of bases not matched to a gene: 7.